The table lists the clone carrying this TCR beta chain with a few counts. Templates that were synthetic TCR analogs were spiked into each PCR. Clones were read by immunoSEQ multiplex PCR, and TCRdb kept only the in-frame ones, dropping some. The repertoire holds around 110,000 clones, with 80% to 90% as singletons. This entry belongs to a study of PD-L1 blockade in urothelial cancer. Across the whole study: Patients with male sex and bladder-origin urothelial cancer accounted for about nine tenths of the roughly 29 enrolled.

The time point: peripheral blood 6 weeks after treatment start. Urothelial carcinoma affected the patients, and it was locally advanced or metastatic. Germline CDR1 is MDHEN and CDR2 is SYDVKM. The length of the CDR3 is 14 residues. V dropped 6 bases and J dropped 1 base, with 12 bases sitting between them. Specimen: PBMCs, collected around atezolizumab (anti-PD-L1) treatment. The V call is TRBV28, the J call TRBJ1-2, with a tentative D call TRBD1 (5 bases). The TCR originated in a man in his 60s with urothelial cancer. CDR3: CASRKIGVNYGYTF. As DNA, the CDR3 is TGTGCCAGCAGGAAAATAGGGGTTAACTATGGCTACACCTTC.